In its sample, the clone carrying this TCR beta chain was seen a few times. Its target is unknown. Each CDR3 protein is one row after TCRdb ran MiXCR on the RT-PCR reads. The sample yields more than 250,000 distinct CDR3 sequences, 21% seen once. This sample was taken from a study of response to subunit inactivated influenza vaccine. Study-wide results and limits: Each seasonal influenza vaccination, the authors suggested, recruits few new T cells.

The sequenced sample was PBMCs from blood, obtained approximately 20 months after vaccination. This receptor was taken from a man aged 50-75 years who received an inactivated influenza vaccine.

The CDR3 loop is CASSLLGQLNGYTF. The CDR3 DNA reads TGTGCCAGCAGCTTACTCGGACAACTAAATGGCTACACCTTC. The chain has TRBV11-2 and TRBJ1-2; a weak D match, TRBD1 (5 bases). The CDR3 is 14 amino acids. Germline loops: CDR1 SGHAT, CDR2 FQNNGV. Trimming took off 2 bases at V and 6 bases at J, with 13 bases between the two ends.